Below, 9 T cell receptor beta chains from the same sample are listed, as sequenced in a study of regulatory T cells in long-lasting Graves disease. Stated time point: newly diagnosed GD, antithyroid drugs for less than 3 months. Scientists built the TCR library using RNA that was extracted from PBMCs. Sequencing libraries for TCR beta were prepared with iRepertoire HTBI primers and Arm-PCR of CDR3 regions. MiXCR was run by TCRdb on the multiplex PCR reads, yielding one entry per CDR3 protein. The table records more than 400,000 distinct CDR3 sequences, about a sixth of them present only once. This sample was shared with a second study, whose subject was T cells in Graves' hyperthyroidism and ophthalmopathy.

Sequences were derived from peripheral blood mononuclear cells (PBMCs), sampled at new diagnosis, from a patient treated with antithyroid drugs. These TCRs come from a woman in her thirties with Graves disease.

In this sample, this clonotype turned up a few times. This rearrangement joins TRBV7-3 to TRBJ2-5; a possible D gene is TRBD2 (6 bases). The CDR3 totals 15 residues. Germline-derived CDR1 and CDR2 are SGHTA and FQGTGA. Trimming left V 1 base short and J 5 bases short, with 14 bases between. Here the CDR3 DNA reads TGTGCCAGCAGCTTAAAGGGACTTGCAATGGAGACCCAGTACTTC. This sequence encodes CASSLKGLAMETQYF.

Only a few counts were recorded for this clonotype. The chain uses TRBV19 and TRBJ2-2, with TRBD2 identical over 10 bases. J lost 10 bases, V lost 7 bases, and 6 bases had no gene match. The CDR3 length is 13 residues. From germline, CDR1 is LNHDA and CDR2 SQIVND (reference sequence). The chain's CDR3 is CASIRAGGEELFF. In DNA, the CDR3 is TGTGCCAGTATTAGAGCGGGAGGGGAGGAGCTGTTTTTT. The full variable domain, with the rest looked up from reference TRBV19 and TRBJ2-2, is DGGITQSPKYLFRKEGQNVTLSCEQNLNHDAMYWYRQDPGQGLRLIYYSQIVNDFQKGDIAEGYSVSREKKESFPLTVTSAQKNPTAFYLCASIRAGGEELFFGEGSRLTVL.

This clonotype was observed a handful of times. The chain is built from TRBV14 and TRBJ1-2; possibly TRBD1 for D (5 bases). Germline CDR1 is SGHDN and CDR2 is FVKESK. There are 13 residues in the CDR3. Deletions cut 5 bases from V and 3 bases from J, with 10 bases between. CDR3 residues: CASSTTGYYGYTF. CDR3 nucleotides: TGTGCCAGCAGCACCACAGGATACTATGGCTACACCTTC.

This clonotype came up a few times. This chain uses TRBV7-2 with TRBJ1-1; 7 bases align to TRBD1. The CDR3 loop spans 13 amino acids. The germline V gene has CDR1 SGHTA and CDR2 FQGNSA. V lost 8 bases, J lost 5 bases, and 8 bases stayed unmatched. In nucleotides, the CDR3 is TGTGCCAGCGGCATACAGGGGCGAACTGAAGCTTTCTTT. Translation: CASGIQGRTEAFF.

At least ten counts were recorded for this clonotype. The J gene is TRBJ2-1, the V gene TRBV12-5, with 7 bases matching TRBD1. There are 13 residues in the CDR3. V lost 0 bases and J lost 9; bases outside the gene matches: 2. Looked up from germline, CDR1 is LGHNT and CDR2 is FRNRAP. The CDR3 nucleotides read TGTGCTAGTGGTTTGGTAGGGGGCCTTGAGCAGTTCTTC. It encodes CASGLVGGLEQFF. Full variable domain (outside the CDR3, taken from reference TRBV12-5 and TRBJ2-1): DARVTQTPRHKVTEMGQEVTMRCQPILGHNTVFWYRQTMMQGLELLAYFRNRAPLDDSGMPKDRFSAEMPDATLATLKIQPSEPRDSAVYFCASGLVGGLEQFFGPGTRLTVL.

The V call is TRBV9, the J call TRBJ2-1; possible D gene TRBD1, 5 bases. This CDR3 has 15 amino acids. CDR1 SGDLS and CDR2 YYNGEE come from the germline V gene. V was pared by 4 bases and J by 1 base, with 12 bases between. CDR3 in DNA: TGTGCCAGCAGCCAGCGCAGGGTATCCTACAATGAGCAGTTCTTC. This gives the protein CASSQRRVSYNEQFF. The full variable domain, with the rest looked up from reference TRBV9 and TRBJ2-1, is DSGVTQTPKHLITATGQRVTLRCSPRSGDLSVYWYQQSLDQGLQFLIQYYNGEERAKGNILERFSAQQFPDLHSELNLSSLELGDSALYFCASSQRRVSYNEQFFGPGTRLTVL.

The sample holds many counts of this clonotype. The rearrangement uses TRBV6-2 or TRBV6-3 and TRBJ2-1; possibly TRBD1 for D (6 bases). Trimming shortened V by 6 bases and J by 2 bases, and 14 bases separated the two germline ends. The CDR3 runs to 15 residues. Germline CDR1 is MNHEY and CDR2 is SVGEGT. CDR3 sequence (DNA): TGTGCCAGCAGATTAAGGGGGAGCGCCTACAATGAGCAGTTCTTC. It translates to CASRLRGSAYNEQFF.

Of note for this clonotype: One base away lies a much larger clone, so this may be a sequencing read error. The V and J genes are TRBV11-3 and TRBJ1-4, with D perhaps matching TRBD1 (6 bases). The CDR3 covers 15 residues. V was trimmed by 4 bases and J by 7 bases, leaving 16 bases between them. The germline V gene has CDR1 SGHNT and CDR2 YENEEA. CDR3 sequence (DNA): TGTGCCAGCAGCTCCTTTATCAGACAGGCTGAAAAACTGTTTTTT. It specifies CASSSFIRQAEKLFF.

A few counts support this clonotype. The V and J genes are TRBV24-1 and TRBJ2-3, with D tentatively TRBD2 (5 bases). Germline V gives CDR1 KGHDR, CDR2 SFDVKD. V shed 4 bases and J shed 4 bases, with 14 bases lying between them. This CDR3 has 15 amino acids. This CDR3 reads CATSEDGLAPDTQYF. The CDR3 DNA follows: TGTGCCACCAGTGAGGACGGCCTAGCCCCAGATACGCAGTATTTT.